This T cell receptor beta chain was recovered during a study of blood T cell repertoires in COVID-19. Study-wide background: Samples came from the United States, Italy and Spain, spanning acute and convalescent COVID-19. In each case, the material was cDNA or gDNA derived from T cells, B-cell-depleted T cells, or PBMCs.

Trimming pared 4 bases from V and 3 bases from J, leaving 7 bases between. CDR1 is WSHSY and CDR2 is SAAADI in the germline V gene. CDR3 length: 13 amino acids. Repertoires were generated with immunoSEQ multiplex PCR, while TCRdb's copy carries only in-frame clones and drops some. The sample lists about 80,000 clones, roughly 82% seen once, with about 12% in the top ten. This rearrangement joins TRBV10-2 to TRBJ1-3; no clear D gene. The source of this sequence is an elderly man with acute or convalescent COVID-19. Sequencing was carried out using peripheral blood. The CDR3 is CASSGDFGNTIYF. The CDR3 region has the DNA TGCGCCAGCAGTGGTGACTTTGGAAACACCATATATTTT.